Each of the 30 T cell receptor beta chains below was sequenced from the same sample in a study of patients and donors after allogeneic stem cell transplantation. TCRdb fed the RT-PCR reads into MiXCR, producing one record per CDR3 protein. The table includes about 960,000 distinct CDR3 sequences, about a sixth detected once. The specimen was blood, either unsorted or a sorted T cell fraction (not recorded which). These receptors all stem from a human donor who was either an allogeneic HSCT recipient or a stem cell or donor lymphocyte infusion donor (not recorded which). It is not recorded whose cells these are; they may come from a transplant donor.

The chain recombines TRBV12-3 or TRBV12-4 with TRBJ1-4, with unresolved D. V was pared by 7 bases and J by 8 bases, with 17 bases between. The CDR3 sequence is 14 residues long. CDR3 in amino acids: CASTESYREEKLFF. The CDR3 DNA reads TGTGCCAGCACCGAATCATACAGAGAAGAAAAACTGTTTTTT.

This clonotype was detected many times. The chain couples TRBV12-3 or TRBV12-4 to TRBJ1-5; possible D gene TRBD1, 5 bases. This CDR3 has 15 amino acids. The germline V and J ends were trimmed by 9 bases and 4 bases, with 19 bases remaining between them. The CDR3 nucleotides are TGTGCCAGTAGCCCCGGGAGGGGATGGAATCAGCCCCAGCATTTT. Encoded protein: CASSPGRGWNQPQHF.

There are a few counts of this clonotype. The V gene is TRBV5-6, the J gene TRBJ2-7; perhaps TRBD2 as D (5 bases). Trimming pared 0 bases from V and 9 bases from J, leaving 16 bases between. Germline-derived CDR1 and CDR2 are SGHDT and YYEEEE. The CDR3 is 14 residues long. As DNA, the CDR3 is TGTGCCAGCAGCTTGGCCAGGACTTCTCGCGTGCAGTACTTC. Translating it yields CASSLARTSRVQYF. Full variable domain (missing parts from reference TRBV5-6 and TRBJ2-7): DAGVTQSPTHLIKTRGQQVTLRCSPKSGHDTVSWYQQALGQGPQFIFQYYEEEERQRGNFPDRFSGHQFPNYSSELNVNALLLGDSALYLCASSLARTSRVQYFGPGTRLTVT.

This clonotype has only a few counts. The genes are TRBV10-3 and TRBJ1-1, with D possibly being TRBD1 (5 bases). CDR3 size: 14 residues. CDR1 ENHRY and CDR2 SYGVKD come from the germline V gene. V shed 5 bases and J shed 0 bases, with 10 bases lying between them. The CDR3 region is CAISRQGLNTEAFF. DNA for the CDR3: TGTGCCATCAGTCGTCAGGGCCTGAACACTGAAGCTTTCTTT.

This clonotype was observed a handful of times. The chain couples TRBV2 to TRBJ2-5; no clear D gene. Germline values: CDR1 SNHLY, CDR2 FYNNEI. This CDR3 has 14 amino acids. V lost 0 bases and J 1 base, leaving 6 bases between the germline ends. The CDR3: CASSEADFQETQYF. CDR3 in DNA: TGTGCCAGCAGTGAAGCCGACTTCCAAGAGACCCAGTACTTC.

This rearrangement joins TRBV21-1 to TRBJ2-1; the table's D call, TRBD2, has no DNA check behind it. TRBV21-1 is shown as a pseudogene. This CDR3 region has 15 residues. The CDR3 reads CASSKGLAVNNEQFF. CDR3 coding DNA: TGTGCCAGCAGCAAGGGCCTAGCGGTAAACAATGAGCAGTTCTTC.

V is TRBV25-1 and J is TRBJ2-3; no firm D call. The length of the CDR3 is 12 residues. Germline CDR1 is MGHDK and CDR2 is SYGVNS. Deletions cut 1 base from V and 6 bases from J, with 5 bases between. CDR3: CASSESWDTQYF. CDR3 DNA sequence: TGTGCCAGCAGTGAATCTTGGGATACGCAGTATTTT.

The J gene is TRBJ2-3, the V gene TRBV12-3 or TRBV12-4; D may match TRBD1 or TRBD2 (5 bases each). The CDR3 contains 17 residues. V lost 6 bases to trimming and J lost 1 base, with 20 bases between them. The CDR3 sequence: CASSPGRRHPRTDTQYF. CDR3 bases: TGTGCCAGCAGCCCGGGACGGCGACACCCTCGCACAGATACGCAGTATTTT.

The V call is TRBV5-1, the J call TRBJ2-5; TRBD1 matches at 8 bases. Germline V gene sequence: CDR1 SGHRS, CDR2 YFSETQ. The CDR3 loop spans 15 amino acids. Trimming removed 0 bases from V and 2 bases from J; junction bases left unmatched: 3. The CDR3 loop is CASSLEQGEQETQYF. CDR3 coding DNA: TGCGCCAGCAGCTTGGAACAGGGGGAACAAGAGACCCAGTACTTC. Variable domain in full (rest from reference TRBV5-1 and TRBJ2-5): KAGVTQTPRYLIKTRGQQVTLSCSPISGHRSVSWYQQTPGQGLQFLFEYFSETQRNKGNFPGRFSGRQFSNSRSEMNVSTLELGDSALYLCASSLEQGEQETQYFGPGTRLLVL.

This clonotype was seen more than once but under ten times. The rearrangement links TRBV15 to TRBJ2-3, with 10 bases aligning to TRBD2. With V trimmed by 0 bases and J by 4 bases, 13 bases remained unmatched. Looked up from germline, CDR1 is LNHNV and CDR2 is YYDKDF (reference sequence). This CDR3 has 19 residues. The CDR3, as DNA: TGTGCCACCAGCAGAGATATGGTTTCCCAGCGGGGGGGCGCAGATACGCAGTATTTT. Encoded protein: CATSRDMVSQRGGADTQYF.

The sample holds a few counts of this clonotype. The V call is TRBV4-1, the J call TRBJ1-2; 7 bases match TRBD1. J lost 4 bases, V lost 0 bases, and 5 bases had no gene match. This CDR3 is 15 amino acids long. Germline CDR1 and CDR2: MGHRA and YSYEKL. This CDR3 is CASSQEAAGGYGYTF. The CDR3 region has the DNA TGCGCCAGCAGCCAAGAGGCGGCAGGGGGCTATGGCTACACCTTC.

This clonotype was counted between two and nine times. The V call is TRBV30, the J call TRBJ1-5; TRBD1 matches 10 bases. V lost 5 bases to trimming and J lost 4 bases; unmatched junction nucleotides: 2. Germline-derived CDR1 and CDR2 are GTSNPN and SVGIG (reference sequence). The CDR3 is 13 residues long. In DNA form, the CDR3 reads TGTGCCTGGGGGACAGGGGCTAATCAGCCCCAGCATTTT. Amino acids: CAWGTGANQPQHF.

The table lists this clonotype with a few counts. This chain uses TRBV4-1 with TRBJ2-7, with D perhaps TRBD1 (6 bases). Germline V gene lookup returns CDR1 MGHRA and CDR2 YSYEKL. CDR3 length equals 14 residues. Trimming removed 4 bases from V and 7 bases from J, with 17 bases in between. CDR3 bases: TGCGCCAGCAGCCTGATCCGGGACACATGGGAGCAGTACTTC. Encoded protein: CASSLIRDTWEQYF.

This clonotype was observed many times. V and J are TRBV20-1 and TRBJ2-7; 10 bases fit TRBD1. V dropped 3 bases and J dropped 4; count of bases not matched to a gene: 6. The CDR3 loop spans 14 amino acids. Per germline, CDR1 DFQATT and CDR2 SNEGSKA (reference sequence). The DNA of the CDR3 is TGCAGTGCTAGGGGACAGGGGAGACGTTACGAGCAGTACTTC. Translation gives CSARGQGRRYEQYF.

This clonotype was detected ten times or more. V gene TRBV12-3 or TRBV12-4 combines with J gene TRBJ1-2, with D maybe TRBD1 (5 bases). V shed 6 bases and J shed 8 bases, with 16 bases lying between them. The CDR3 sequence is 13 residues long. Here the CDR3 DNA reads TGTGCCAGCAGACCGGACAAATCTGGAGGCTACACCTTC. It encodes CASRPDKSGGYTF.

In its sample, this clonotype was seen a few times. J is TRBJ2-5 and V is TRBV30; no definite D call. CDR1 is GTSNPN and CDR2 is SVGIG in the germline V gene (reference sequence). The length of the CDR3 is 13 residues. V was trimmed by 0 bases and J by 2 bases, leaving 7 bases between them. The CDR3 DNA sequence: TGTGCCTGGAGTGTTTTCGGACAAGAGACCCAGTACTTC. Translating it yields CAWSVFGQETQYF.

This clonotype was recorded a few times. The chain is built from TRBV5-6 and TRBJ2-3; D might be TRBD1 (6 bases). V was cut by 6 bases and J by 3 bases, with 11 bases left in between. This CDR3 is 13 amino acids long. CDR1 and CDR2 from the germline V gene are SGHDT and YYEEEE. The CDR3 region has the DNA TGTGCCAGCACCATCGGGACAACAGATACGCAGTATTTT. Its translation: CASTIGTTDTQYF.

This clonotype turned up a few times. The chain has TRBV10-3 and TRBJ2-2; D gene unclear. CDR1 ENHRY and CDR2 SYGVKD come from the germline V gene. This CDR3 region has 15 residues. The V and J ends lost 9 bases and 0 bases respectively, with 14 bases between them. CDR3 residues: CAIRTSATNTGELFF. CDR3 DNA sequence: TGTGCCATACGGACGTCCGCTACGAACACCGGGGAGCTGTTTTTT.

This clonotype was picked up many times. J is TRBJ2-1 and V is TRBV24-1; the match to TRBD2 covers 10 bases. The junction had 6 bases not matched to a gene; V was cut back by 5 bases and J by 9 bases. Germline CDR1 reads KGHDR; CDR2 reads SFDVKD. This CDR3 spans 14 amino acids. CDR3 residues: CATSGLAGVGEQFF. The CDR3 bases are TGTGCCACCAGTGGGCTAGCGGGAGTCGGTGAGCAGTTCTTC.

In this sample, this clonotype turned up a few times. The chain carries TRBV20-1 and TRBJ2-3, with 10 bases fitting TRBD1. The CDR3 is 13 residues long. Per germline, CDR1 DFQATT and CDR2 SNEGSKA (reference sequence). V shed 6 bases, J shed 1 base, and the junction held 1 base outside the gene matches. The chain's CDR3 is CSAGTGGTDTQYF. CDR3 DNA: TGCAGTGCCGGGACAGGGGGCACAGATACGCAGTATTTT.

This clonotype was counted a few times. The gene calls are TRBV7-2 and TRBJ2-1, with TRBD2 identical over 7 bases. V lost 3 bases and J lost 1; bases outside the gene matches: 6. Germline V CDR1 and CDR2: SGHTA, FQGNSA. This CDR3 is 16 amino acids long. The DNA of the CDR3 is TGTGCCAGCAGCTTCGAGGGAGGGCCTTCCTACAATGAGCAGTTCTTC. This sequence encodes CASSFEGGPSYNEQFF.

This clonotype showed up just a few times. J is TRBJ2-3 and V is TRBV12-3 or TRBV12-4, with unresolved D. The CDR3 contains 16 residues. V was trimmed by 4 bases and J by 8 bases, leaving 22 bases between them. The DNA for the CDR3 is TGTGCCAGCAGTTCTCGCCGCCCCCGTACCCCGGCTACGCAGTATTTT. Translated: CASSSRRPRTPATQYF.

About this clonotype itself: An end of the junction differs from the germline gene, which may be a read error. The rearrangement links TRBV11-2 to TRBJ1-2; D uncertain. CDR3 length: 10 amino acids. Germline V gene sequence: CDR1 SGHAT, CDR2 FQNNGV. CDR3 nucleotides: TGTGCCAGCAGCTCAGGACCCCCCTCCTTC. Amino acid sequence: CASSSGPPSF. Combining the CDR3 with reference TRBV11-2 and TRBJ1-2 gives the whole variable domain EAGVAQSPRYKIIEKRQSVAFWCNPISGHATLYWYQQILGQGPKLLIQFQNNGVVDDSQLPKDRFSAERLKGVDSTLKIQPAKLEDSAVYLCASSSGPPSFGSGTRLTVV.

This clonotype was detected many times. The CDR3 DNA reads TGCAGTGCTAGAAGACTAGCGGGAGTTGAGACCCAGTACTTC. It is translated as CSARRLAGVETQYF. The V call is TRBV20-1, the J call TRBJ2-5, with 12 bases that match TRBD2. Losses at the gene ends were 2 bases for V and 5 bases for J; bases not matched to a gene: 3. The length of the CDR3 is 14 residues. Germline V gene data show CDR1 as DFQATT and CDR2 as SNEGSKA (reference sequence).

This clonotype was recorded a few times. DNA for the CDR3: TGTGCCAGCAGCGACATCGGGGGGGGCACTGAAGCTTTCTTT. Amino acid sequence: CASSDIGGGTEAFF. The gene calls are TRBV9 and TRBJ1-1; D might be TRBD1 (5 bases). This CDR3 is built from 14 residues. The germline V gene encodes CDR1 SGDLS and CDR2 YYNGEE. V was trimmed by 3 bases and J by 4 bases, leaving 13 bases between them.

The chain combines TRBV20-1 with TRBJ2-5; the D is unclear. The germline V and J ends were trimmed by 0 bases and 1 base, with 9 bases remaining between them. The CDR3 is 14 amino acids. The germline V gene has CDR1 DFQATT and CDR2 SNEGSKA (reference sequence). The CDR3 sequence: CSARDPRAQETQYF. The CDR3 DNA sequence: TGCAGTGCTAGAGACCCCCGGGCCCAAGAGACCCAGTACTTC.

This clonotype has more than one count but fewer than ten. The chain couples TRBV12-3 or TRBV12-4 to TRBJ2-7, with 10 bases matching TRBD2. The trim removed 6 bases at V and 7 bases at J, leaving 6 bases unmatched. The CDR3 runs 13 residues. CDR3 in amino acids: CASREGLAREQYF. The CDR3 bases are TGTGCCAGCAGGGAGGGACTAGCGCGGGAGCAGTACTTC.

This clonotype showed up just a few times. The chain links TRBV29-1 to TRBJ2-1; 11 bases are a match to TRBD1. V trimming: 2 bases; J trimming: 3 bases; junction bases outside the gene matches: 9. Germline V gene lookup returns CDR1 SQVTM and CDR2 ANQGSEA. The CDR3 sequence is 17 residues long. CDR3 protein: CSVEWWGTGGNYNEQFF. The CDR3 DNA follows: TGCAGCGTTGAATGGTGGGGGACAGGGGGAAACTACAATGAGCAGTTCTTC.

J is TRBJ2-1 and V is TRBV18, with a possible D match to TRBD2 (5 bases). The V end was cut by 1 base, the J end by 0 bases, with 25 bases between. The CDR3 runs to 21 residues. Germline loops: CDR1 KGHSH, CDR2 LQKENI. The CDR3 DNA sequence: TGTGCCAGCTCACCACTAGAATTGGGCTACCCTCCTAGCAGCTCCTACAATGAGCAGTTCTTC. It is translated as CASSPLELGYPPSSSYNEQFF.

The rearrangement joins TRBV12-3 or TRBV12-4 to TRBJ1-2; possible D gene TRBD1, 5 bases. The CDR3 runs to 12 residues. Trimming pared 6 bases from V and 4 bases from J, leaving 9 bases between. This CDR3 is CASRRQGYGYTF. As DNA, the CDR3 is TGTGCCAGCAGGCGGCAGGGCTATGGCTACACCTTC.